This TCR beta chain was sequenced for a study of T cells in Graves' hyperthyroidism and ophthalmopathy. Study background: Sampling of peripheral blood happened at initial diagnosis, prior to any treatment. The study, taken as a whole, reports: Blood also showed most of the thyroid clonotypes that were expanded above 0.001.

This CDR3 has 15 residues. The V segment lost 5 bases and the J segment 3 bases; nucleotides outside the gene matches: 10. Looked up from germline, CDR1 is MNHEY and CDR2 is SMNVEV (reference sequence). For this clonotype: Antigen specificity is unknown.

Amplification of TCR beta CDR3 regions used RNA as the template. TCR CDR3 underwent first-round RT-PCR with the HTBI primer set. Each CDR3 protein gets one entry after TCRdb re-called the multiplex PCR reads with MiXCR. This table holds over 550,000 distinct CDR3 sequences, around 17% found once. Sequencing was done on a sample of blood. This rearrangement joins TRBV27 to TRBJ2-7; TRBD1 matches at 7 bases. The clonotype comes from a woman aged 18-29 years with Graves' hyperthyroidism. The CDR3 sequence: CASSPIDRDYYEQYF. CDR3 in DNA: TGTGCCAGCAGTCCGATCGACAGGGATTACTACGAGCAGTACTTC.